Listed below are T cell receptor beta chains from one sample, sequenced in a study of cytomegalovirus exposure and HLA in healthy donors. Here immunoSEQ multiplex PCR was the method, and the copy in TCRdb shows in-frame clones only, minus some. The sample yields approximately 100,000 clones, around 75% seen once. The specimen was PBMCs. These receptors originate from a man aged 50 to 60 in good health and CMV-seronegative. Both conserved end residues are part of each CDR3. Fields, in order: V gene, J gene, CDR3 length, CDR3 protein.

TRBV7-3	TRBJ1-1	14	CASSQGRENTEAFF
TRBV19	TRBJ2-1	15	CASTRTAPGVHEQFF
TRBV4-2	TRBJ2-1	20	CASSQEPGLAGGPSGNEQFF
TRBV30	TRBJ2-7	14	CAWSSLAESDEQYF
TRBV15	TRBJ1-5	15	CVTSRPPAGGQPQHF
TRBV19	TRBJ2-7	13	CASSIGHLYEQYF
TRBV7-3	TRBJ2-2	13	CASSFTDTGELFF
TRBV7-2	TRBJ2-3	16	CASSLGPSGTADTQYF
TRBV5-1	TRBJ1-6	14	CASSRQGANSPLHF
TRBV7-6	TRBJ1-3	14	CASSSLTSGNTIYF
TRBV7-6	TRBJ2-1	16	CASSLGSFSSYNEQFF
TRBV5-1	TRBJ2-7	15	CASSLRGRSIDEQYF
TRBV7-3	TRBJ2-1	13	CASSLLSSNEQFF
TRBV25-1	TRBJ2-3	11	CASIMGTLQYF
TRBV9	TRBJ2-1	19	CASTGSVEGVGSSYNEQFF
TRBV7-3	TRBJ2-3	12	CASRGGTDTQYF